Below are 5 T cell receptor beta chains sequenced from a single sample in a study of molecular identifiers for immune sequencing clone quantification. TCRdb reprocessed the PCR reads with MiXCR, giving one entry per CDR3 protein. Among roughly 40,000 distinct CDR3 sequences listed, approximately 17% were seen once. Sequenced sample: naive CD8+ T cells from blood, with Jurkat cell RNA spiked in. The subset here: FACS-sorted CD8+CD4-CCR7+CD45RA+ naive T cells. The receptors come from a human donor in good health. Some libraries in this study had Jurkat cell RNA spiked in.

The sample holds many counts of this clonotype. The rearrangement joins TRBV7-9 to TRBJ2-1; the D gene is possibly TRBD1 (5 bases). This CDR3 contains 14 residues. V lost 8 bases, J lost 2 bases, and 13 bases lay in between. The germline CDR1 and CDR2 sequences are SEHNR and FQNEAQ (reference sequence). Here the CDR3 DNA reads TGTGCCAGCGTTGCAGGGTCCCCCTACAATGAGCAGTTCTTC. Translated: CASVAGSPYNEQFF.

The rearrangement uses TRBV28 and TRBJ2-3; unclear D gene. CDR1 MDHEN and CDR2 SYDVKM come from the germline V gene. The CDR3 totals 16 residues. V lost 2 bases and J lost 3, with 15 bases in between. The CDR3: CASSLLGSSLTDTQYF. The CDR3 DNA sequence: TGTGCCAGCAGTTTACTTGGCTCTAGTCTGACAGATACGCAGTATTTT.

CDR3 DNA sequence: TGTGCCACCAGTGATTTGTCCTCAGATACGCAGTATTTT. This encodes CATSDLSSDTQYF. This chain joins TRBV24-1 and TRBJ2-3, with D unclear. The V end lost 0 bases, the J end lost 4 bases, and 4 bases lay between the germline ends. Germline assignment: CDR1 KGHDR and CDR2 SFDVKD. The CDR3 is made up of 13 amino acids.

This clonotype was seen a few times. The rearrangement uses TRBV2 and TRBJ2-5, with 10 bases aligning to TRBD2. The CDR3 contains 16 residues. Trimming took 3 bases from V and 5 from J; bases not matched to a gene: 9. Germline V gives CDR1 SNHLY, CDR2 FYNNEI. The CDR3 coding sequence is TGTGCCAGCAGTGACTTTGGAACTAGCGGGATTGAGACCCAGTACTTC. This codes for CASSDFGTSGIETQYF.

The chain employs TRBV20-1 and TRBJ1-5, with TRBD1 identical over 8 bases. Germline assignment: CDR1 DFQATT and CDR2 SNEGSKA (reference sequence). The CDR3 covers 15 residues. The junction had 8 bases not matched to a gene; V was cut back by 3 bases and J by 4 bases. The CDR3 reads CSASEYRQGNQPQHF. The CDR3 nucleotides are TGCAGTGCTAGTGAATATCGACAGGGGAATCAGCCCCAGCATTTT.